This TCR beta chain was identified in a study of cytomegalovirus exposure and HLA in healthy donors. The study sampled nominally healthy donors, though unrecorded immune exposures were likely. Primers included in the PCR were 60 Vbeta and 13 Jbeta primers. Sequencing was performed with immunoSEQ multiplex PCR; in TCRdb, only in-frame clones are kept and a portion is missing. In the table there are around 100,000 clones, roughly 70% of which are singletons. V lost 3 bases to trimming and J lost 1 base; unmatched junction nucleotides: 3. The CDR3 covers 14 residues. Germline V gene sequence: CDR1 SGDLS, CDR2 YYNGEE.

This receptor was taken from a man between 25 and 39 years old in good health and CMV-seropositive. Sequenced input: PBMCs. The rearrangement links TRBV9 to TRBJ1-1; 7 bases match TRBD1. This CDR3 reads CASSERQGNTEAFF. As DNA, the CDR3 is TGTGCCAGCAGCGAAAGACAGGGGAACACTGAAGCTTTCTTT.